These 24 T cell receptor beta chains originate from one sample sequenced in a study of blood T cell repertoires in COVID-19. The assay was immunoSEQ multiplex PCR, and TCRdb's table has in-frame clones only and misses some. The sample holds around 200,000 clones; 80% to 90% are singletons and the top ten take roughly 9.7%. The sequenced sample was peripheral blood. The source is a woman aged 55-69 years with COVID-19, enrolled during active disease.

This clone has a single count. The V gene is TRBV3-1 (or the pseudogene TRBV3-2), the J gene TRBJ1-5; no firm D call. Trimming took off 1 base at V and 3 bases at J, with 10 bases between the two ends. The length of the CDR3 is 15 residues. Germline V CDR1 and CDR2: LGHDT, YNNKEL (reference sequence). CDR3 sequence: CASSQGGAFNQPQHF. CDR3 bases: TGTGCCAGCAGCCAAGGCGGCGCTTTCAATCAGCCCCAGCATTTT.

A single count supports this clone. The chain carries TRBV10-1 and TRBJ1-5; 8 nucleotides agree with TRBD1. The J segment lost 7 bases and the V segment lost 7 bases, leaving 6 bases of the junction unmatched. Germline V gene data show CDR1 as WNHNN and CDR2 as SYGVQD (reference sequence). The CDR3 covers 13 residues. In DNA, the CDR3 is TGCGCCAGCAAAAAGACAGGGGCCCAGCCCCAGCATTTT. Protein product: CASKKTGAQPQHF.

V gene TRBV4-1 combines with J gene TRBJ1-5, with D unresolved. Germline assignment: CDR1 MGHRA and CDR2 YSYEKL. The V gene lost 1 base and the J gene lost 3 bases, with 10 bases spanning the gap. CDR3 length: 15 amino acids. The CDR3 sequence is CASSQAGNPNQPQHF. As DNA, the CDR3 is TGCGCCAGCAGCCAAGCCGGGAACCCCAATCAGCCCCAGCATTTT.

The chain carries TRBV4-2 and TRBJ1-1; maybe TRBD1 (5 bases). V lost 4 bases, J lost 1 base, and 16 bases lay in between. CDR3 length: 16 amino acids. Germline assignment: CDR1 LGHNA and CDR2 YNFKEQ. The CDR3 DNA reads as TGTGCCAGCAGCCTCACAGGTGTATCGAGGAACACTGAAGCTTTCTTT. Translation gives CASSLTGVSRNTEAFF.

The J gene is TRBJ2-7, the V gene TRBV21-1; the table calls TRBD2, which could not be checked here. TRBV21-1 is given as a pseudogene. This CDR3 spans 15 amino acids. CDR3 region: CASSKGGRVREEQYF. The CDR3 nucleotides read TGTGCCAGCAGCAAAGGAGGGAGGGTCAGAGAAGAGCAGTACTTC.

The rearrangement uses TRBV11-2 and TRBJ2-1, with TRBD1 as a possible D gene (5 bases). This CDR3 has 12 residues. Germline CDR1 is SGHAT and CDR2 is FQNNGV. The V end lost 2 bases, the J end lost 14 bases, and 13 bases lay between the germline ends. In DNA, the CDR3 is TGTGCCAGCAGCTTATTGCAGGGTCGGGAGTTCTTC. Translation gives CASSLLQGREFF.

The CDR3 sequence is CASSLVGDGTGYGYTF. In nucleotides, the CDR3 is TGTGCCAGCAGTTTAGTCGGGGACGGGACAGGCTATGGCTACACCTTC. The chain is built from TRBV27 and TRBJ1-2; 8 bases map to TRBD1. CDR1 is MNHEY, CDR2 SMNVEV, per germline (reference sequence). The V and J ends lost 2 bases and 4 bases, in that order; junction bases with no gene match: 9. CDR3 length: 16 residues.

The chain employs TRBV3-1 (or the pseudogene TRBV3-2) and TRBJ2-2; the D is unclear. CDR3 length: 11 residues. Germline-derived CDR1 and CDR2 are LGHDT and YNNKEL (reference sequence). Trimming shortened V by 3 bases and J by 6 bases, and 2 bases separated the two germline ends. In DNA form, the CDR3 reads TGTGCCAGCAGCCACTCCGGGGAGCTGTTTTTT. Its protein product is CASSHSGELFF.

This chain uses TRBV30 with TRBJ1-5; 8 positions match TRBD1. CDR1 and CDR2 from the germline V gene are GTSNPN and SVGIG (reference sequence). CDR3 length: 17 residues. V lost 4 bases to trimming and J lost 1 base; unmatched junction nucleotides: 12. The CDR3 bases are TGTGCCTGGACTTCCGTCGGGACAGGCATGAGCAATCAGCCCCAGCATTTT. Amino acid sequence: CAWTSVGTGMSNQPQHF.

This clone was detected only once. V is TRBV27 and J is TRBJ2-7; 7 nucleotides line up with TRBD1. Germline V gene sequence: CDR1 MNHEY, CDR2 SMNVEV (reference sequence). J was trimmed by 4 bases and V by 2 bases; bases with no gene match: 5. The CDR3 is 14 amino acids. The CDR3: CASSLRDSLYEQYF. The CDR3 nucleotides read TGTGCCAGCAGTTTACGGGACAGCTTATACGAGCAGTACTTC.

This clone was counted only a few times. CDR3 region: CATSRDRGLDGFGQYF. CDR3 nucleotides: TGTGCCACCAGCAGAGATCGAGGACTAGACGGATTCGGGCAGTACTTC. The gene calls are TRBV15 and TRBJ2-7; 7 bases align to TRBD2. This CDR3 comprises 16 residues. Germline V gives CDR1 LNHNV, CDR2 YYDKDF (reference sequence). Germline trimming cut 0 bases from V and 9 bases from J; bases unmatched to any gene: 14.

This clone was seen a few times. The V call is TRBV6-5, the J call TRBJ2-7; 13 bases line up with TRBD2. The V and J ends lost 4 bases and 5 bases, in that order; junction bases with no gene match: 5. Germline V CDR1 and CDR2: MNHEY, SVGAGI. The CDR3 consists of 15 residues. CDR3 loop: CASSWTSGSLDEQYF. CDR3 in DNA: TGTGCCAGCAGTTGGACTAGCGGGAGCTTGGACGAGCAGTACTTC.

The count of this clone is one. The chain carries TRBV7-2 and TRBJ1-1, with TRBD1 as a possible D gene (5 bases). The germline gives CDR1 SGHTA, CDR2 FQGNSA. V lost 1 base and J lost 3, with 9 bases in between. The CDR3 is made up of 14 amino acids. CDR3: CASSLVRGDTEAFF. CDR3 DNA sequence: TGTGCCAGCAGCTTAGTTAGGGGCGACACTGAAGCTTTCTTT.

The chain recombines TRBV5-4 with TRBJ2-7, with D possibly matching TRBD1 (5 bases). V dropped 6 bases and J dropped 2 bases, with 18 bases sitting between them. This CDR3 region has 15 residues. Germline V gene data show CDR1 as SGHNT and CDR2 as YYREEE (reference sequence). The CDR3: CASNHLRQRPYEQYF. In DNA, the CDR3 is TGTGCCAGCAACCACCTACGACAGCGACCCTACGAGCAGTACTTC. The full variable domain, with the rest looked up from reference TRBV5-4 and TRBJ2-7, is ETGVTQSPTHLIKTRGQQVTLRCSSQSGHNTVSWYQQALGQGPQFIFQYYREEENGRGNFPPRFSGLQFPNYSSELNVNALELDDSALYLCASNHLRQRPYEQYFGPGTRLTVT.

The CDR3 DNA is TGTGCCAGCAGCTCGAACAGGGGGCGCGTCACTAATGAAAAACTGTTTTTT. Protein product: CASSSNRGRVTNEKLFF. The chain joins TRBV11-2 to TRBJ1-4; 9 nucleotides agree with TRBD1. Germline-derived CDR1 and CDR2 are SGHAT and FQNNGV. The CDR3 sequence is 17 residues long. J lost 2 bases, V lost 4 bases, and 8 bases had no gene match.

V is TRBV2 and J is TRBJ2-7; D perhaps matches TRBD2 (5 bases). Germline V gene lookup returns CDR1 SNHLY and CDR2 FYNNEI. Deletions cut 2 bases from V and 2 bases from J, with 10 bases between. The CDR3 is made up of 14 amino acids. DNA of the CDR3: TGTGCCAGCAGTGAAAACAGACTAACCTACGAGCAGTACTTC. This encodes CASSENRLTYEQYF.

V is TRBV19 and J is TRBJ1-6, with D uncertain. This CDR3 comprises 14 residues. From germline, CDR1 is LNHDA and CDR2 SQIVND (reference sequence). V lost 5 bases and J 7 bases, leaving 12 bases between the germline ends. The CDR3, as DNA: TGTGCCAGTAGTTCCTGGGCCGTAAATTCACCCCTCCACTTT. It encodes CASSSWAVNSPLHF.

The CDR3 coding sequence is TGTGCCAGCAGCCCCCCGACAGGGGGCGCGTACGCAGATACGCAGTATTTT. It yields the protein CASSPPTGGAYADTQYF. This sequence joins TRBV11-2 and TRBJ2-3, with TRBD1 identical over 10 bases. The trim removed 5 bases at V and 4 bases at J, leaving 12 bases unmatched. Per the germline V gene, CDR1 is SGHAT and CDR2 is FQNNGV. CDR3 size: 17 residues.

The gene calls are TRBV25-1 and TRBJ2-5, with 8 positions matching TRBD1. The junction had 6 bases not matched to a gene; V was cut back by 2 bases and J by 4 bases. Germline CDR1 is MGHDK and CDR2 is SYGVNS. CDR3 length: 15 amino acids. The CDR3 sequence is CASSEPGQGRETQYF. As DNA, the CDR3 is TGTGCCAGCAGTGAACCCGGACAGGGCCGAGAGACCCAGTACTTC. Using reference TRBV25-1 and TRBJ2-5 for the parts outside the CDR3, the full variable domain is EADIYQTPRYLVIGTGKKITLECSQTMGHDKMYWYQQDPGMELHLIHYSYGVNSTEKGDLSSESTVSRIRTEHFPLTLESARPSHTSQYLCASSEPGQGRETQYFGPGTRLLVL.

This chain links TRBV4-1 with TRBJ2-7; D is possibly TRBD1 (6 bases). With 4 bases removed from V and 6 bases from J, the gap between germline ends came to 13 bases. Germline lookup yields CDR1 MGHRA and CDR2 YSYEKL. CDR3 length equals 13 residues. The chain's CDR3 is CASSPGQFFEQYF. Written as DNA, the CDR3 is TGCGCCAGCAGCCCTGGACAGTTCTTCGAGCAGTACTTC.

V usage is TRBV19 and J usage is TRBJ2-2; 7 bases match TRBD1. Germline V CDR1 and CDR2: LNHDA, SQIVND (reference sequence). The trim removed 7 bases at V and 7 bases at J, leaving 12 bases unmatched. There are 15 residues in the CDR3. CDR3: CASTTGARRGGELFF. In nucleotides, the CDR3 is TGTGCCAGTACTACAGGGGCCCGAAGAGGCGGGGAGCTGTTTTTT.

A remark on this clone: Other DNA variants within this sample encode the same CDR3. The genes are TRBV24-1 and TRBJ2-5; D possibly corresponds to TRBD1 (6 bases). Germline V gene data show CDR1 as KGHDR and CDR2 as SFDVKD. This CDR3 contains 15 residues. V dropped 3 bases and J dropped 0 bases, with 10 bases sitting between them. This CDR3 is CATSDPDRYQETQYF. CDR3 nucleotide sequence: TGTGCCACCAGTGATCCCGACAGGTACCAAGAGACCCAGTACTTC.

This chain's CDR3 is CASSYSMQNYGYTF. The CDR3 DNA is TGTGCCAGCAGTTACTCTATGCAGAACTATGGCTACACCTTC. The chain couples TRBV6-6 to TRBJ1-2; D is unresolved. The germline gives CDR1 MNHNY, CDR2 SVGAGI (reference sequence). V lost 0 bases, J lost 2 bases, and 7 bases lay in between. CDR3 size: 14 residues.

The CDR3 spells CASSVGGSGTGELFF. As DNA, the CDR3 is TGCGCCAGCAGTGTCGGCGGGAGCGGAACCGGGGAGCTGTTTTTT. The genes are TRBV10-2 and TRBJ2-2; 7 bases are shared with TRBD2. Germline lookup yields CDR1 WSHSY and CDR2 SAAADI. The CDR3 consists of 15 residues. Losses at the gene ends were 4 bases for V and 5 bases for J; bases not matched to a gene: 7.